This TCR beta chain was captured by sequencing in a study of human T cells and chemical hapten exposure. About the research overall: Weekly administration of diphenylcyclopropenone to the scalp of patients continued throughout the roughly 25-week study. Per-sample TCR yield variability stemmed mainly from small pooled library volume differences.

Time point meaning: pre-sensitization, week 0. Documented treatment: therapeutic diphenylcyclopropenone sensitization with weekly scalp DPC. Venepuncture was done earlier than the placement of each patch test. V was cut by 4 bases and J by 8 bases, with 11 bases left in between. CDR3 length: 13 amino acids. Each cDNA molecule in the library carried unique molecular identifiers. TCRdb reanalysed the RACE reads using MiXCR and keeps one entry per CDR3 protein. The sample shows some 400,000 distinct CDR3 sequences, approximately 5% of them seen only once. The sequence came from a woman in her forties or fifties with alopecia areata. Some clones in this sample may be carry-over from other donors' samples. The chain uses TRBV12-3 or TRBV12-4 and TRBJ1-4; D is perhaps TRBD1 (5 bases). The sample in question was whole blood, obtained in connection with sensitization to the hapten diphenylcyclopropenone (DPC). This chain's CDR3 is CASSSGGGEKLFF. CDR3 nucleotides: TGTGCCAGCAGTTCCGGCGGGGGGGAAAAACTGTTTTTT.